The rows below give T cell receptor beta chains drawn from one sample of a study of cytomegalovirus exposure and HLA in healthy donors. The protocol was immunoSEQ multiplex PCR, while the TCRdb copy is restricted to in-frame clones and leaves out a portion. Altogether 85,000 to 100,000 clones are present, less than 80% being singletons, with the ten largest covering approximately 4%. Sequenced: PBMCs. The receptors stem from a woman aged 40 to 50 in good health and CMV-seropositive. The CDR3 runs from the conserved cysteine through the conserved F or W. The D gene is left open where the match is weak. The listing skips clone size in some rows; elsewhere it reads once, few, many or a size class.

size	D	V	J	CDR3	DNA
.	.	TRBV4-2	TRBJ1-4	CASSQDNGKGKLFF	TGTGCCAGCAGCCAAGATAACGGGAAAGGAAAACTGTTTTTT
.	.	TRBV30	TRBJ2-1	CAWSRDRERDNEQFF	TGTGCCTGGAGTAGGGACCGGGAGAGGGACAATGAGCAGTTCTTC
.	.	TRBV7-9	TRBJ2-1	CASSLGQGNEQFF	TGTGCCAGCAGCTTAGGCCAGGGGAATGAGCAGTTCTTC
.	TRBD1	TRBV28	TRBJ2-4	CASSSGGSVNIQYF	TGTGCCAGCAGTTCAGGGGGTTCAGTGAACATTCAGTACTTC
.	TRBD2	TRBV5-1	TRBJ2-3	CATQAGGPTDTQYF	TGCGCCACCCAAGCGGGAGGGCCGACAGATACGCAGTATTTT
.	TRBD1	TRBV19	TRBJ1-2	CASSPTGGYGYTF	TGTGCCAGTAGTCCCACAGGGGGCTATGGCTACACCTTC
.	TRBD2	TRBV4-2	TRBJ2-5	CASSQGGLADSSETQYF	TGTGCCAGCAGCCAAGGGGGACTAGCGGACTCTTCGGAGACCCAGTACTTC
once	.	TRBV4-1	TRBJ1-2	CASSQEVGTKTYGYTF	TGCGCCAGCAGCCAAGAAGTGGGCACCAAGACCTATGGCTACACCTTC
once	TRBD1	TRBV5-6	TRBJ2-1	CASSLIVRGSSYNEQFF	TGTGCCAGCAGCTTGATTGTCAGGGGGAGCTCCTACAATGAGCAGTTCTTC
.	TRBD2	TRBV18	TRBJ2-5	CASSPLAGGPEETQYF	TGTGCCAGCTCACCATTAGCGGGAGGGCCGGAAGAGACCCAGTACTTC
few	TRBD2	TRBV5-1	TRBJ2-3	CASRRAGGDTDTQYF	TGCGCCAGCAGAAGGGCGGGAGGGGATACAGATACGCAGTATTTT
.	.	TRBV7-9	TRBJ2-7	CASSLDSFSYEQYF	TGTGCCAGCAGCCTAGACTCGTTCTCCTACGAGCAGTACTTC
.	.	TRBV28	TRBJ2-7	CASRSGNPGLKGEQYF	TGTGCCAGCAGATCGGGGAACCCGGGACTCAAGGGCGAGCAGTACTTC
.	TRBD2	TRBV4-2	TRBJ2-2	CASSQPLAGGTGELFF	TGTGCCAGCAGCCAACCTCTTGCGGGAGGAACCGGGGAGCTGTTTTTT
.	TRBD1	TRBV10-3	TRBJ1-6	CAISWTGVNSPLHF	TGTGCCATCAGCTGGACAGGGGTGAATTCACCCCTCCACTTT
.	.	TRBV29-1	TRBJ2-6	CSVEKLGGSSGANVLTF	TGCAGCGTTGAAAAACTGGGTGGGAGCTCTGGGGCCAACGTCCTGACTTTC
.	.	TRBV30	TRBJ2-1	CAWGYYSEQFF	TGTGCCTGGGGCTACTATAGTGAGCAGTTCTTC
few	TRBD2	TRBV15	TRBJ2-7	CATSRDSAASGRLDF	TGTGCCACCAGCAGAGATTCGGCGGCTAGCGGGAGATTGGACTTC
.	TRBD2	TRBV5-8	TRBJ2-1	CASSLGRLAQLFSYNEQFF	TGTGCCAGCAGCTTAGGACGACTAGCGCAACTCTTCTCCTACAATGAGCAGTTCTTC
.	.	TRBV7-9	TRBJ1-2	CASSLAGEGTNYGYTF	TGTGCCAGCAGCTTAGCGGGAGAAGGGACTAACTATGGCTACACCTTC
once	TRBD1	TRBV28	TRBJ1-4	CASSYFGQGGPTNEKLFF	TGTGCCAGCAGTTATTTTGGACAGGGGGGCCCAACTAATGAAAAACTGTTTTTT
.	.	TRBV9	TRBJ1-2	CASSASPRGGYGYTF	TGTGCCAGCAGCGCATCCCCTCGGGGGGGGTATGGCTACACCTTC
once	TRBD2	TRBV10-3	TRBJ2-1	CAISESWSSGRNEQFF	TGTGCCATCAGTGAGTCGTGGTCTAGCGGGAGGAATGAGCAGTTCTTC
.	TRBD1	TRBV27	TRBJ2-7	CASSLRDSYEQYF	TGTGCCAGCAGTTTAAGGGACAGCTACGAGCAGTACTTC
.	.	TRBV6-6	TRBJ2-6	CASSNAGSGANVLTF	TGTGCCAGCAGTAACGCGGGATCTGGGGCCAACGTCCTGACTTTC
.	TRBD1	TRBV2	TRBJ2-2	CASSIGTGGFGELFF	TGTGCCAGCAGTATTGGGACAGGGGGCTTCGGGGAGCTGTTTTTT
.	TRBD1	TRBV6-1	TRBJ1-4	CASSPGQGGEKLFF	TGTGCCAGCAGTCCTGGACAGGGAGGTGAAAAACTGTTTTTT
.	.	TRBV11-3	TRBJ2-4	CASNHQGQNIQYF	TGTGCCAGCAACCATCAGGGGCAAAACATTCAGTACTTC
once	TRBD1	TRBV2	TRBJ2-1	CASLHSGQLSNEQFF	TGTGCCAGTTTACATTCGGGACAGTTGAGCAATGAGCAGTTCTTC
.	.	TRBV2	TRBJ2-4	CASSEAGGRNIQYF	TGTGCCAGCAGTGAGGCAGGAGGGAGAAACATTCAGTACTTC
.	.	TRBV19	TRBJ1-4	CASSSQRNEKLFF	TGTGCCAGTAGCTCACAGCGGAATGAAAAACTGTTTTTT
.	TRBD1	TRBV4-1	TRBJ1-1	CASGGTGANTEAFF	TGCGCCAGCGGCGGGACAGGCGCGAACACTGAAGCTTTCTTT
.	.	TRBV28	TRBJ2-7	CASSLSGTTYEQYF	TGTGCCAGCAGTTTGTCCGGGACAACCTACGAGCAGTACTTC
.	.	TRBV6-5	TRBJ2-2	CASRGVTTTGELFF	TGTGCCAGCAGAGGGGTAACGACAACCGGGGAGCTGTTTTTT
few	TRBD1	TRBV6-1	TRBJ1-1	CASSDGTGGGWNTEAFF	TGTGCCAGCAGTGATGGGACAGGGGGAGGATGGAACACTGAAGCTTTCTTT
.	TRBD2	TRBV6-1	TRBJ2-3	CASSESSGVESRYF	TGTGCCAGCAGTGAGTCTAGCGGAGTTGAAAGTCGGTATTTT
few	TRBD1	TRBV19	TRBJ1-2	CASSIRDRANYGYTF	TGTGCCAGTAGTATCCGGGACAGAGCTAACTATGGCTACACCTTC
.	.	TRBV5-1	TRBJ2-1	CASSFGGKNGNEQFF	TGCGCCAGCAGCTTTGGAGGGAAAAACGGGAATGAGCAGTTCTTC
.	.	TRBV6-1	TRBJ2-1	CASSVGGVNEQFF	TGTGCCAGCAGTGTCGGGGGTGTGAATGAGCAGTTCTTC
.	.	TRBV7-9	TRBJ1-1	CASSLVSVNTEAFF	TGTGCCAGCAGCTTAGTCAGCGTGAACACTGAAGCTTTCTTT
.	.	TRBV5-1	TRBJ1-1	CASSVDRRNTEAFF	TGCGCCAGCAGCGTTGACAGGAGGAACACTGAAGCTTTCTTT
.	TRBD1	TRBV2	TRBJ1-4	CASRQGATNEKLFF	TGTGCCAGCAGACAGGGGGCGACTAATGAAAAACTGTTTTTT
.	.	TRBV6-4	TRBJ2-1	CASSDFDNNEQFF	TGTGCCAGCAGTGACTTTGACAACAATGAGCAGTTCTTC
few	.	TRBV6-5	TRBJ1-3	CASGPGTTTGNTIYF	TGTGCCAGCGGCCCCGGGACAACCACTGGAAACACCATATATTTT
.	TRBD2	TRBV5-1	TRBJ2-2	CASSRTSGFNTGELFF	TGCGCCAGCAGCCGGACTAGCGGGTTCAACACCGGGGAGCTGTTTTTT
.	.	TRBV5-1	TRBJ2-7	CASSLGTSSYEQYF	TGCGCCAGCAGCTTGGGAACTTCCTCCTACGAGCAGTACTTC
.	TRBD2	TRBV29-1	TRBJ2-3	CSVVGVAGVGTDTQYF	TGCAGCGTTGTGGGGGTCGCGGGAGTCGGCACAGATACGCAGTATTTT
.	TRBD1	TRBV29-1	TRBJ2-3	CSVERVRGSDTQYF	TGCAGCGTTGAAAGGGTCAGGGGGTCAGATACGCAGTATTTT
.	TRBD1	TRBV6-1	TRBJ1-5	CASSEKGQEPYSNQPQHF	TGTGCCAGCAGTGAAAAGGGACAGGAGCCTTATAGCAATCAGCCCCAGCATTTT
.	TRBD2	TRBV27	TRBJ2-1	CASSLGGRESDEQFF	TGTGCCAGCAGTTTGGGAGGGCGGGAGTCGGATGAGCAGTTCTTC
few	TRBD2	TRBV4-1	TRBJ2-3	CASSHLLGLARSTDTQYF	TGCGCCAGCAGCCACCTGCTAGGACTAGCGCGAAGCACAGATACGCAGTATTTT
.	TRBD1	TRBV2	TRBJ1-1	CASSGEGGGTEAFF	TGTGCCAGCAGTGGGGAAGGGGGCGGGACTGAAGCTTTCTTT
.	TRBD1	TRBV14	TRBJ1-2	CASSQSQGADGYTF	TGTGCCAGCAGCCAAAGCCAGGGGGCCGATGGCTACACCTTC
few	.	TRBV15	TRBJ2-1	CATAHTSPGAYNEQFF	TGTGCCACCGCTCATACTAGCCCAGGTGCCTACAATGAGCAGTTCTTC
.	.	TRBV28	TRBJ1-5	CASSPRQRPVRGYSNQPQHF	TGTGCCAGCAGTCCCAGACAAAGACCCGTCCGGGGATATAGCAATCAGCCCCAGCATTTT
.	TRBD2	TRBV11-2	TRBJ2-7	CASRTSGKGGEQYF	TGTGCCAGCAGGACTAGCGGGAAAGGGGGCGAGCAGTACTTC